A single sample gave rise to the 28 T cell receptor beta chains below, sequenced in a study of cytotoxic CD8 clonotypes in ibrutinib-treated CLL. Libraries were prepared by immunoSEQ multiplex PCR; TCRdb keeps only in-frame clonotypes and omits some of them. The top ten clones hold about 5.9% of a sample with fewer than 400,000 clones, under 70% of them seen once. The material was PBMCs, obtained after 36 months of ibrutinib treatment. The origin of the receptors is a human donor with chronic lymphocytic leukemia.

The chain uses TRBV9 and TRBJ1-2; the D gene is possibly TRBD1 (6 bases). The V end was cut by 3 bases, the J end by 4 bases, with 13 bases between. The CDR3 extends over 14 amino acids. CDR1 and CDR2 from the germline V gene are SGDLS and YYNGEE. CDR3 in DNA: TGTGCCAGCAGCGCCCCAGGGGTTCGCTATGGCTACACCTTC. It yields the protein CASSAPGVRYGYTF.

The CDR3 DNA sequence: TGTGCCAGTACCGACAGGGTCCTCTATGGCTACACCTTC. Its translation: CASTDRVLYGYTF. The V gene is TRBV19, the J gene TRBJ1-2, with 7 bases that match TRBD1. Germline V gene lookup returns CDR1 LNHDA and CDR2 SQIVND (reference sequence). This CDR3 has 13 amino acids. The junction had 6 bases not matched to a gene; V was cut back by 7 bases and J by 4 bases.

The V gene is TRBV2, the J gene TRBJ2-7; D gene uncertain. V was shortened by 8 bases and J by 0 bases, with 11 bases between the two germline ends. CDR1 and CDR2 (germline): SNHLY, FYNNEI. The CDR3 spans 13 residues. CDR3 DNA: TGTGCCAGCCACATGCCAACCTCCTACGAGCAGTACTTC. It codes for CASHMPTSYEQYF.

The chain joins TRBV5-1 to TRBJ1-6; D call uncertain. The germline gives CDR1 SGHRS, CDR2 YFSETQ. The CDR3 length is 15 residues. The V end lost 0 bases, the J end lost 5 bases, and 9 bases lay between the germline ends. This chain's CDR3 is CASSLEPDDNSPLHF. The CDR3 DNA reads as TGCGCCAGCAGCTTGGAGCCGGACGATAATTCACCCCTCCACTTT.

This rearrangement joins TRBV11-2 to TRBJ2-5; 8 bases map to TRBD2. The J segment lost 2 bases and the V segment lost 4 bases, leaving 9 bases of the junction unmatched. CDR3 length: 16 amino acids. Per germline, CDR1 SGHAT and CDR2 FQNNGV. CDR3 residues: CASSSPTSANQETQYF. Here the CDR3 DNA reads TGTGCCAGCAGCTCCCCGACTAGCGCCAATCAAGAGACCCAGTACTTC.

The CDR3 loop is CASSKLAGGYYEQYF. The CDR3 DNA sequence: TGTGCCAGCAGTAAACTAGCGGGAGGATACTACGAGCAGTACTTC. The V call is TRBV6-5, the J call TRBJ2-7; TRBD2 aligns across 12 bases. Germline CDR1 and CDR2: MNHEY and SVGAGI. Germline trimming cut 5 bases from V and 3 bases from J; bases unmatched to any gene: 5. The length of the CDR3 is 15 residues.

The chain employs TRBV7-8 and TRBJ2-7; tentative D call: TRBD2 (5 bases). CDR3 length equals 14 residues. Trimming stripped 3 bases from V and 2 bases from J, with 11 bases between. Germline V gene lookup returns CDR1 SGHVS and CDR2 FQNEAQ. The CDR3 protein is CASSLRANPYEQYF. The CDR3 DNA is TGTGCCAGCAGCTTGAGGGCTAACCCCTACGAGCAGTACTTC.

V usage is TRBV11-2 and J usage is TRBJ1-1; 7 bases align to TRBD1. CDR1 and CDR2 (germline): SGHAT, FQNNGV. J gave up 7 bases and V 1 base, and 3 bases lay outside the gene matches. The CDR3 contains 13 residues. CDR3 region: CASSLVGGNEAFF. The CDR3 DNA reads as TGTGCCAGCAGCTTAGTAGGGGGCAATGAAGCTTTCTTT.

This clone was recorded once. The CDR3 coding sequence is TGTGCCAGCAGCTTTTTGGATCGCCAGGGAGTTTCACCCCTCCACTTT. Its protein is CASSFLDRQGVSPLHF. The V gene is TRBV7-8, the J gene TRBJ1-6; possible D gene TRBD1, 5 bases. Trimming shortened V by 3 bases and J by 9 bases, and 18 bases separated the two germline ends. Germline V CDR1 and CDR2: SGHVS, FQNEAQ. This CDR3 has 16 amino acids. The variable domain in full, with the rest retrieved from reference TRBV7-8 and TRBJ1-6, is GAGVSQSPRYKVAKRGQDVALRCDPISGHVSLFWYQQALGQGPEFLTYFQNEAQLDKSGLPSDRFFAERPEGSVSTLKIQRTQQEDSAVYLCASSFLDRQGVSPLHFGNGTRLTVT.

The V gene is TRBV10-3, the J gene TRBJ2-5; 7 nucleotides agree with TRBD1. The CDR3 is 14 residues long. V was pared by 5 bases and J by 2 bases, with 5 bases of the junction left unmatched. Germline-derived CDR1 and CDR2 are ENHRY and SYGVKD. Here the CDR3 reads CAISPGTEQETQYF. DNA for the CDR3: TGTGCCATCAGTCCCGGGACAGAACAAGAGACCCAGTACTTC.

The chain carries TRBV4-1 and TRBJ1-5, with D possibly being TRBD1 (5 bases). Trimming pared 4 bases from V and 6 bases from J, leaving 16 bases between. This CDR3 spans 15 amino acids. Germline CDR1 is MGHRA and CDR2 is YSYEKL. In DNA, the CDR3 is TGCGCCAGCAGCCCCCCCTTTGGGGGAGGTCAGCCCCAGCATTTT. Its translation: CASSPPFGGGQPQHF.

The chain is built from TRBV9 and TRBJ1-4; 9 bases match TRBD1. V shed 4 bases, J shed 7 bases, and the junction held 5 bases outside the gene matches. Germline V gene lookup returns CDR1 SGDLS and CDR2 YYNGEE. The CDR3 is made up of 14 amino acids. The CDR3 sequence: CASSLGTGFEKLFF. The CDR3 coding sequence is TGTGCCAGCAGCCTCGGGACAGGGTTTGAAAAACTGTTTTTT.

This clone occurred a few times. The rearrangement joins TRBV7-9 to TRBJ1-4; possibly TRBD1 for D (5 bases). Trimming left V 3 bases short and J 2 bases short, with 7 bases between. Germline V CDR1 and CDR2: SEHNR, FQNEAQ (reference sequence). This CDR3 has 14 amino acids. The CDR3 region is CASSLGGTNEKLFF. The DNA for the CDR3 is TGTGCCAGCAGCTTGGGGGGGACTAATGAAAAACTGTTTTTT.

The sample holds a few counts of this clone. The same CDR3 can be traced to other DNA sequences in this sample. The CDR3 reads CASSESRGGTGELFF. As DNA, the CDR3 is TGCGCCAGCAGTGAGTCCCGGGGGGGAACCGGGGAGCTGTTTTTT. This chain connects TRBV10-1 to TRBJ2-2; TRBD2 aligns across 8 bases. This CDR3 has 15 amino acids. The V and J ends lost 0 bases and 5 bases, in that order; junction bases with no gene match: 2. Germline V gene lookup returns CDR1 WNHNN and CDR2 SYGVQD (reference sequence).

This sequence joins TRBV7-2 and TRBJ1-5, with TRBD1 matching 7 bases. The V gene end was trimmed by 5 bases and the J gene end by 4 bases; junction bases not matched to a gene: 8. CDR3 size: 15 residues. Germline assignment: CDR1 SGHTA and CDR2 FQGNSA. The CDR3 DNA is TGTGCCAGCAGCGCGGGTTACAGGGGAAATCAGCCCCAGCATTTT. This codes for CASSAGYRGNQPQHF. The variable domain in full, completed from reference TRBV7-2 and TRBJ1-5, reads GAGVSQSPSNKVTEKGKDVELRCDPISGHTALYWYRQSLGQGLEFLIYFQGNSAPDKSGLPSDRFSAERTGGSVSTLTIQRTQQEDSAVYLCASSAGYRGNQPQHFGDGTRLSIL.

The chain recombines TRBV5-6 with TRBJ1-1, with 9 positions matching TRBD1. The CDR3 has 16 amino acids. From germline, CDR1 is SGHDT and CDR2 YYEEEE. With V trimmed by 4 bases and J by 0 bases, 7 bases remained unmatched. The CDR3 loop reads CASSVPGQGLNTEAFF. As DNA, the CDR3 is TGTGCCAGCAGCGTACCGGGACAGGGTCTGAACACTGAAGCTTTCTTT.

The CDR3 DNA follows: TGTGCCAGCAGTTACCGCCTGGCCTACACCTTC. It codes for CASSYRLAYTF. The V call is TRBV6-5, the J call TRBJ1-2; D not resolved. CDR3 length equals 11 residues. Trimming left V 2 bases short and J 10 bases short, with 8 bases between. Germline-derived CDR1 and CDR2 are MNHEY and SVGAGI.

V usage is TRBV19 and J usage is TRBJ2-7; tentatively, D is TRBD2 (5 bases). V gave up 5 bases and J gave up 4 bases, with 12 bases separating them. Germline CDR1 and CDR2: LNHDA and SQIVND (reference sequence). This CDR3 spans 13 amino acids. The CDR3 nucleotides read TGTGCCAGTAGTTTGAGGGTCCGGTACGAGCAGTACTTC. This sequence encodes CASSLRVRYEQYF.

The chain uses TRBV7-9 and TRBJ2-3, with D possibly TRBD2 on 7 matching bases. Germline V gene sequence: CDR1 SEHNR, CDR2 FQNEAQ (reference sequence). The CDR3 has 13 residues. V gave up 1 base and J gave up 8 bases, with 10 bases separating them. CDR3 DNA: TGTGCCAGCAGCTTAGAGGGGGGGATTACGCAGTATTTT. Encoded protein: CASSLEGGITQYF.

In its sample, this clone was seen a few times. The chain links TRBV29-1 to TRBJ1-1, with D perhaps matching TRBD1 (6 bases). The germline V gene has CDR1 SQVTM and CDR2 ANQGSEA. CDR3 length: 12 residues. Trimming removed 3 bases from V and 10 bases from J, with 15 bases in between. The CDR3 sequence: CSVDRGALGAFF. Here the CDR3 DNA reads TGCAGCGTTGATAGGGGGGCTTTGGGAGCTTTCTTT.

The chain recombines TRBV19 with TRBJ2-3, with 8 bases fitting TRBD2. Trimming removed 5 bases from V and 1 base from J; junction bases left unmatched: 8. The germline gives CDR1 LNHDA, CDR2 SQIVND (reference sequence). CDR3 length equals 16 residues. CDR3 sequence (DNA): TGTGCCAGTAGTCCATCAGCGGGAGCGCGCACAGATACGCAGTATTTT. It codes for CASSPSAGARTDTQYF. Together with reference TRBV19 and TRBJ2-3, the CDR3 gives the full variable domain: DGGITQSPKYLFRKEGQNVTLSCEQNLNHDAMYWYRQDPGQGLRLIYYSQIVNDFQKGDIAEGYSVSREKKESFPLTVTSAQKNPTAFYLCASSPSAGARTDTQYFGPGTRLTVL.

The chain links TRBV5-5 to TRBJ1-1, with 9 nucleotides matching TRBD1. The CDR3 covers 17 residues. Germline V lookup: CDR1 SGHKS, CDR2 YYEKEE (reference sequence). J was trimmed by 4 bases and V by 0 bases; bases with no gene match: 10. CDR3 protein: CASSLGLQGASGTEAFF. The DNA of the CDR3 is TGTGCCAGCAGCTTGGGGCTACAGGGGGCATCGGGCACTGAAGCTTTCTTT.

The chain is built from TRBV4-1 and TRBJ1-5, with D possibly TRBD1 on 6 matching bases. The CDR3 spans 14 residues. The ends were cut back, 3 bases at V and 4 bases at J, with 10 bases in the middle. Germline CDR1 and CDR2: MGHRA and YSYEKL. CDR3 sequence reads: CASSHAQGNQPQHF. The CDR3 region has the DNA TGCGCCAGCAGCCACGCCCAGGGGAATCAGCCCCAGCATTTT.

This clone turned up a few times. The rearrangement links TRBV7-3 to TRBJ1-2, with TRBD1 matching 8 bases. The ends lost 1 base at V and 5 bases at J; junction bases unmatched: 9. The germline V gene has CDR1 SGHTA and CDR2 FQGTGA. CDR3 length equals 16 residues. CDR3 nucleotides: TGTGCCAGCAGCTTAAGTGGGTTTGGACAGGGTTATGGCTACACCTTC. This codes for CASSLSGFGQGYGYTF.

The chain is built from TRBV9 and TRBJ2-3; 8 bases map to TRBD2. Germline V gene data show CDR1 as SGDLS and CDR2 as YYNGEE. This CDR3 comprises 16 residues. V lost 0 bases and J lost 3; bases outside the gene matches: 6. DNA for the CDR3: TGTGCCAGCAGCGTAGCCCACGGGGGGGGAACAGATACGCAGTATTTT. Protein product: CASSVAHGGGTDTQYF.

This clone was observed a handful of times. This chain joins TRBV4-2 and TRBJ1-1; D remains ambiguous. Germline V gene sequence: CDR1 LGHNA, CDR2 YNFKEQ. The ends were cut back, 1 base at V and 0 bases at J, with 9 bases in the middle. This CDR3 is built from 15 residues. The CDR3 sequence: CASSQAVLLNTEAFF. As DNA, the CDR3 is TGTGCCAGCAGCCAAGCGGTCCTCCTGAACACTGAAGCTTTCTTT.

The chain carries TRBV29-1 and TRBJ2-1; the D gene is possibly TRBD2 (6 bases). Trimming pared 6 bases from V and 0 bases from J, leaving 15 bases between. Germline V gene lookup returns CDR1 SQVTM and CDR2 ANQGSEA. This CDR3 contains 15 residues. The CDR3 nucleotides read TGCAGCGTGACCTATAGCGGAAACTCCTACAATGAGCAGTTCTTC. It is translated as CSVTYSGNSYNEQFF.

CDR3 in amino acids: CASSDGAPREQYF. CDR3 in DNA: TGTGCCAGCAGTGACGGGGCCCCTCGAGAGCAGTACTTC. The V and J genes are TRBV2 and TRBJ2-7, with D perhaps given as TRBD1 or TRBD2 (5 bases each). CDR1 and CDR2 from the germline V gene are SNHLY and FYNNEI. This CDR3 has 13 residues. V lost 3 bases and J 7 bases, leaving 13 bases between the germline ends.